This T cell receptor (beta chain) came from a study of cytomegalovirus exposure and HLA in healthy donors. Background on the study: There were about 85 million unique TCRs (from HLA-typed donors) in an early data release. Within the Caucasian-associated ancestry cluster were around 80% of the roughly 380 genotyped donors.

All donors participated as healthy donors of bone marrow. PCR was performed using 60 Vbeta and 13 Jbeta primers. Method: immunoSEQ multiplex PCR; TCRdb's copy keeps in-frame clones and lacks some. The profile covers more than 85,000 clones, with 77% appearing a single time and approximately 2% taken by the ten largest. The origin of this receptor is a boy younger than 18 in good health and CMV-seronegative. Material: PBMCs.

The CDR3 here is CASSLIAGTGELFF. CDR3 sequence (DNA): TGTGCCAGCAGCTTAATCGCAGGCACCGGGGAGCTGTTTTTT. V gene TRBV7-3 combines with J gene TRBJ2-2; D not resolved. Germline V gene data show CDR1 as SGHTA and CDR2 as FQGTGA. Trimming removed 1 base at V and 4 bases at J, with 7 bases between. CDR3 size: 14 residues.